The clone carrying this T cell receptor beta chain was detected ten times or more. With the read ending 3 residues before the CDR3 end, the germline J gene is used to fill in that end. This CDR3 has 15 residues. The germline CDR1 and CDR2 sequences are SGHVS and FNYEAQ. Trimming removed 1 base at V and 5 bases at J, with 13 bases between. The sample originates from a study of T cell clonality in common variable immunodeficiency. TCRdb's table, derived via immunoSEQ multiplex PCR, lists solely in-frame clones and lacks some. Found here are approximately 50,000 clones, no singletons; the ten largest cover roughly 0.83%.

The sequenced material came from peripheral blood mononuclear cells. This sequence originates from a person aged 18-70 years in good health. The chain carries TRBV7-6 and TRBJ2-3; possible D gene TRBD1, 5 bases. This CDR3 is CASSLVRGQLDTQYF. The part of the CDR3 DNA that was read is TGTGCCAGCAGCTTAGTAAGGGGCCAGCTAGATACG.